This record covers a single T cell receptor (beta chain). This clone was counted between two and nine times. Its antigen specificity is not known. The record has no base qualities; no much larger clone is one base away. At the DNA level, this CDR3 is encoded by other sequences in the same sample as well. The CDR3 runs 13 amino acids, cysteine and phenylalanine included. Here the CDR3 DNA is all that survives: 39 bases in frame from base 1. Deletion took 6 bases off V and 2 bases off J, with a span of 5 bases between the germline ends. CDR1 and CDR2, per the germline V gene (reference sequence), are MNHEY and SMNVEV. The immunoSEQ Assay, a bias-controlled multiplex PCR, was used to amplify TCRbeta CDR3 regions from genomic DNA. Turning to the authors' computational methods: The number of nucleated cells in each sample was estimated from the amplification of reference gene primers within the assay. To quantify the absolute abundance of each unique TCRbeta CDR3 rearrangement, sequence reads were collapsed and filtered. For each sample, productive Simpson clonality was calculated as the square root of Simpson's diversity index over productive rearrangements. TCRdb limited this immuneACCESS table to in-frame rearrangements with V and J called. A share of clones is missing; checked studies link under half to unresolved V genes, and the rest is unexplained. Clone size and the V and J calls come from that table; the DNA yielded D and trimming. The sample table contains about 21,000 clones; only one count was recorded for around 89% of them. Approximately 17% of the sample lies in the top ten.

This record belongs to a study of blood T cell repertoires in COVID-19 (dated by TCRdb to the early 2020s). Notes on the research overall: The collaborator samples originated in the United States, Italy and Spain and spanned the acute and convalescent phases of COVID-19. A de-identified subject ID, COVID-19 status, age in years and sex were almost always included in the sample metadata. Samples were obtained from the ongoing ImmuneRACE study (first 160 participants) and from over a thousand subjects provided by 6 global collaborators. The repertoires were released in a freely available public database meant as a resource for research on the immune response to SARS-CoV-2. Deeply sampled blood TCRbeta repertoires from subjects exposed to, actively infected with, or recovered from COVID-19 were included in the dataset. Where available, HLA class I and class II types were obtained from metadata supplied by the sample provider rather than from assay-based typing. The material from the prospective study consisted of cDNA or gDNA derived from T cells, B-cell-depleted T cells, or PBMCs. Beyond this particular receptor, the publication reports: The quantity of clinical and demographic metadata differed by source and by participant and was supplied without curation.

The collaborating institutions used their own protocols to collect whole blood in K2EDTA tubes. For TCRbeta analysis, collaborator samples were shipped as frozen whole blood, as isolated PBMCs, or as DNA extracted from either sample type. The V gene is TRBV27 and the J gene is TRBJ1-6, with an unclear D gene assignment. Sequencing was done on a sample of peripheral blood. The TCR was taken from a man aged 70-80 years with active COVID-19. The DNA sequence reads TGTGCCAGCAGGGGCCCCTATAATTCACCCCTCCACTTT. It specifies CASRGPYNSPLHF.